A selection of T cell receptor beta chains follows, all from one sample in a study of T cell responses to AZD1222 COVID-19 vaccine. This table comes from immunoSEQ multiplex PCR, and its TCRdb copy is limited to in-frame clones, with some not included. The sample carries 45,000 to 60,000 clones, roughly 90% recorded once. Source: peripheral blood, taken on day 0 of AZD1222 vaccination. The receptors derive from an adult in good health. Both conserved end residues are part of each CDR3. A D gene is named only where the DNA matches it firmly. The size field is filled for only some rows; it gives once, few, many or a size class.

J | size | V | length | D | DNA | CDR3
TRBJ2-2 | . | TRBV15 | 16 | TRBD1 | TGTGCCACCAGCAGAGGGGACAGGGGGCGCACCGGGGAGCTGTTTTTT | CATSRGDRGRTGELFF
TRBJ2-7 | . | TRBV2 | 14 | . | TGTGCCAGCAGTAGTCAGGGAGTTATCGACGAGCAGTACTTC | CASSSQGVIDEQYF
TRBJ1-3 | . | TRBV5-4 | 17 | . | TGTGCCAGCAGCCTTGGGGGCAGGTCGATCTCTGGAAACACCATATATTTT | CASSLGGRSISGNTIYF
TRBJ2-7 | . | TRBV4-1 | 18 | TRBD2 | TGCGCCAGCAGCCATCCCCCCCGACTAGGCGGGAGTTCCTACGAGCAGTACTTC | CASSHPPRLGGSSYEQYF
TRBJ1-1 | once | TRBV7-8 | 13 | . | TGTGCCAGCAGCTTAGGGAGCTACACTGAAGCTTTCTTT | CASSLGSYTEAFF
TRBJ2-7 | medium-sized | TRBV27 | 14 | TRBD1 | TGTGCCAGCAGTTTACAGGGGGCGAACTACGAGCAGTACTTC | CASSLQGANYEQYF
TRBJ1-1 | . | TRBV7-9 | 14 | . | TGTGCCAGCAGCTTCACAGGGAGGGATACCGAAGCTTTCTTT | CASSFTGRDTEAFF
TRBJ2-1 | . | TRBV15 | 16 | . | TGTGCCACCAGCAGAGTCTGGCGGGGCCAGGTGGATGAGCAGTTCTTC | CATSRVWRGQVDEQFF
TRBJ1-2 | . | TRBV28 | 14 | . | TGTGCCAGCAGTCCGGAGATAGCTAACTATGGCTACACCTTC | CASSPEIANYGYTF
TRBJ1-3 | . | TRBV9 | 15 | . | TGTGCCAGCAGCGTAGAGAATGACTCTGGAAACACCATATATTTT | CASSVENDSGNTIYF
TRBJ1-2 | . | TRBV6-5 | 15 | TRBD1 | TGTGCCAGCAGTCCCAGGACAGGGGAGTTCTATGGCTACACCTTC | CASSPRTGEFYGYTF
TRBJ2-1 | . | TRBV16 | 15 | TRBD2 | TGTGCCAGCAGCCAAATAGCGGGAGGAAGGAGTGAGCAGTTCTTC | CASSQIAGGRSEQFF
TRBJ2-3 | . | TRBV18 | 13 | . | TGTGCCAGCTCCCCAGGTTCGGGGGATACGCAGTATTTT | CASSPGSGDTQYF
TRBJ1-1 | . | TRBV27 | 13 | . | TGTGCCAGCGTTTCTCTTATCAACACTGAAGCTTTCTTT | CASVSLINTEAFF
TRBJ1-1 | . | TRBV2 | 12 | . | TGTGCCAGCATAGGCATGAACACTGAAGCTTTCTTT | CASIGMNTEAFF
TRBJ2-7 | . | TRBV3-1/TRBV3-2 | 16 | . | TGTGCCAGCAGCCAAGTTGGCAGGGGTAGTTCCTACGAGCAGTACTTC | CASSQVGRGSSYEQYF
TRBJ2-5 | . | TRBV7-8 | 16 | TRBD2 | TGTGCCAGCAGCTTAGCGGGACTAGGGGCTCAAGAGACCCAGTACTTC | CASSLAGLGAQETQYF
TRBJ1-5 | . | TRBV19 | 15 | TRBD1 | TGTGCCAGTAGGTCAACAGGGGCGCTCAATCAGCCCCAGCATTTT | CASRSTGALNQPQHF
TRBJ1-1 | . | TRBV5-1 | 16 | . | TGCGCCAGCAGTAGACCCCTCGGCCGCAGCAACACTGAAGCTTTCTTT | CASSRPLGRSNTEAFF
TRBJ1-1 | . | TRBV30 | 13 | . | TGTGCCTGGAGTGTAGGGAAAGACACTGAAGCTTTCTTT | CAWSVGKDTEAFF
TRBJ2-1 | . | TRBV18 | 15 | . | TGTGCCAGCTCACCCCTCGAGAGCCGCAACAATGAGCAGTTCTTC | CASSPLESRNNEQFF
TRBJ2-1 | . | TRBV2 | 14 | . | TGTGCCAGCAGTGACCAGGTGGGGTACAATGAGCAGTTCTTC | CASSDQVGYNEQFF
TRBJ2-1 | . | TRBV5-4 | 16 | . | TGTGCCAGCAGCTTGGGGACTCCTAGCTCCTACAATGAGCAGTTCTTC | CASSLGTPSSYNEQFF
TRBJ2-1 | . | TRBV30 | 14 | TRBD2 | TGTGCCTGGAGTCCGGGACTAGCGGACAATGAGCAGTTCTTC | CAWSPGLADNEQFF
TRBJ2-1 | . | TRBV7-2 | 15 | TRBD2 | TGTGCCAGCAGCAGTGGACTAGCGGCCCACAATGAGCAGTTCTTC | CASSSGLAAHNEQFF
TRBJ1-4 | . | TRBV28 | 12 | . | TGTGCCAGCAGTTTCTCAGGTGAAAAACTGTTTTTT | CASSFSGEKLFF
TRBJ1-5 | . | TRBV2 | 15 | TRBD1 | TGTGCCAGCAGTGGGACAGGGGCAAACAATCAGCCCCAGCATTTT | CASSGTGANNQPQHF
TRBJ1-5 | . | TRBV2 | 14 | . | TGTGCCAGCAGTCTTCTCCAGGGTAATCAGCCCCAGCATTTT | CASSLLQGNQPQHF
TRBJ1-2 | . | TRBV28 | 11 | . | TGTGCCAGCAGACAGGCCAGTGGCTACACCTTC | CASRQASGYTF
TRBJ1-2 | once | TRBV28 | 14 | . | TGTGCCAGCAGCCCGATCCGGGACGGATATGGCTACACCTTC | CASSPIRDGYGYTF
TRBJ2-7 | . | TRBV10-3 | 12 | . | TGTGCCATCAGTGACCAGGGTGACGAGCAGTACTTC | CAISDQGDEQYF
TRBJ2-1 | . | TRBV27 | 15 | . | TGTGCCAGCATCCCCGTGCCCAGTCTCTACAATGAGCAGTTCTTC | CASIPVPSLYNEQFF
TRBJ2-7 | . | TRBV5-1 | 15 | TRBD2 | TGCGCCAGCAGCCGATCTAGCGGGAGCTCCTACGAGCAGTACTTC | CASSRSSGSSYEQYF
TRBJ2-3 | . | TRBV9 | 16 | TRBD2 | TGTGCCAGCAGCGGAACCCACGGGAGGGCAACAGATACGCAGTATTTT | CASSGTHGRATDTQYF
TRBJ2-3 | . | TRBV5-8 | 15 | . | TGTGCCAGCAGCTTGGGTGGACAGAACACAGATACGCAGTATTTT | CASSLGGQNTDTQYF
TRBJ2-1 | few | TRBV12-5 | 14 | TRBD2 | TGTGCTAGTGGTTGGACTCTAGCGGGAGATGAGCAGTTCTTC | CASGWTLAGDEQFF
TRBJ2-7 | once | TRBV5-6 | 16 | TRBD2 | TGTGCCAGCAGCTTGGCCGGGACTAGCGAGACCTACGAGCAGTACTTC | CASSLAGTSETYEQYF
TRBJ1-1 | . | TRBV10-3 | 15 | . | TGTGCCATCAGTGAGACTTTGGGGGAAGACGGTGAAGCTTTCTTT | CAISETLGEDGEAFF
TRBJ1-6 | . | TRBV6-5 | 13 | . | TGTGCCAGCAGTAAGGAAGGGCCTATCTCCCTCCACTTT | CASSKEGPISLHF
TRBJ2-1 | . | TRBV2 | 14 | TRBD2 | TGTGCCAGCAGTCCGGGACTATCCATCAATGAGCAGTTCTTC | CASSPGLSINEQFF
TRBJ2-1 | . | TRBV10-3 | 14 | TRBD2 | TGTGCCATCAGGCCAACTAGCGGGCCAAATGAGCAGTTCTTC | CAIRPTSGPNEQFF
TRBJ1-6 | . | TRBV9 | 13 | TRBD1 | TGTGCCAGCAGCGTTACAGGGGACTCACCCTTCCACTTT | CASSVTGDSPFHF
TRBJ2-1 | . | TRBV27 | 15 | . | TGTGCCAGCAGTGTGGGGACCGTCTCCTACAATGAGCAGTTCTTC | CASSVGTVSYNEQFF
TRBJ2-4 | . | TRBV3-1/TRBV3-2 | 16 | TRBD2 | TGTGCCAGCAGCCGTAGCGGGAGAATAGCCAAAAACATTCAGTACTTC | CASSRSGRIAKNIQYF
TRBJ1-3 | . | TRBV3-1/TRBV3-2 | 18 | . | TGTGCCAGCAGCCAAGATTCTCCGTTCGGACGCGGTGGAAACACCATATATTTT | CASSQDSPFGRGGNTIYF
TRBJ1-5 | . | TRBV6-1 | 15 | TRBD1 | TGTGCCAGCAGTGAAGTGTTTACAGGGGACCAGCCCCAGCATTTT | CASSEVFTGDQPQHF
TRBJ2-7 | few | TRBV21-1 | 15 | . | TGTGCCAGCAGCAAAGCGGCACTATTCTTCTACGAGCAGTACTTC | CASSKAALFFYEQYF
TRBJ1-5 | . | TRBV27 | 18 | TRBD1 | TGTGCCAGCAGTTTATTTTCGGACAGGGCGCATAGCAATCAGCCCCAGCATTTT | CASSLFSDRAHSNQPQHF
TRBJ2-1 | . | TRBV7-8 | 16 | TRBD1 | TGTGCCAGCAGCCAGACGGCGGGACAGGGGTACAATGAGCAGTTCTTC | CASSQTAGQGYNEQFF